The source of this T cell receptor beta chain is a study of shared clonotypes between healthy human individuals. The CDR3 has 13 residues. V was shortened by 0 bases and J by 3 bases, with 5 bases between the two germline ends. Per the germline V gene, CDR1 is WSHSY and CDR2 is SAAADI. Clones were read by immunoSEQ multiplex PCR, and TCRdb kept only the in-frame ones, dropping some. Counted here are approximately 250,000 clones, over 60% occurring once; the ten biggest clones make up roughly 11%. The V call is TRBV10-2, the J call TRBJ2-5; the D is unclear. The sample taken for sequencing was memory CD4+ T cells sorted from blood. As for subset: CD45RA-negative fraction. The sequence was obtained from a young man in good health. The CDR3 DNA follows: TGCGCCAGCAGTGAGTCGGGTAAAGAGACCCAGTACTTC. Its translation: CASSESGKETQYF.